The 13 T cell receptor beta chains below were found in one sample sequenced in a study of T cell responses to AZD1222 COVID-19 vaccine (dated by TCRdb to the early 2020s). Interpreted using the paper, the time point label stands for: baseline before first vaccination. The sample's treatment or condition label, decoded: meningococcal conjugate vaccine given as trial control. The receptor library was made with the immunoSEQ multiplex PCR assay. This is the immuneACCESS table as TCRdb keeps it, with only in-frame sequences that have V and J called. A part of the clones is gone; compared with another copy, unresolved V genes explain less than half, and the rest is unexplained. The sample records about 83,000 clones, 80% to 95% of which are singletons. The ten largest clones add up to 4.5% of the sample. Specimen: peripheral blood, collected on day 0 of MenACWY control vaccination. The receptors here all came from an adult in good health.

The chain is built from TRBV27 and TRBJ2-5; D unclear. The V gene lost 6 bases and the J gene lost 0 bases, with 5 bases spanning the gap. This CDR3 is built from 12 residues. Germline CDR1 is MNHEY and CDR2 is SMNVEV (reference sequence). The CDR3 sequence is CASRENQETQYF. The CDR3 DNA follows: TGTGCCAGCAGGGAGAACCAAGAGACCCAGTACTTC.

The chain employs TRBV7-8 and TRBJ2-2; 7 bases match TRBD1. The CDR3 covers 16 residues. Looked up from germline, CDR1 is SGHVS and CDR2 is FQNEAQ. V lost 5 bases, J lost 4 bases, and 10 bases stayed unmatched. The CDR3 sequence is CASSVRRQGPTGELFF. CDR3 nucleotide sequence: TGTGCCAGCAGCGTCCGGAGACAGGGTCCCACCGGGGAGCTGTTTTTT. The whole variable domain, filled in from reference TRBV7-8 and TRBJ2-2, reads GAGVSQSPRYKVAKRGQDVALRCDPISGHVSLFWYQQALGQGPEFLTYFQNEAQLDKSGLPSDRFFAERPEGSVSTLKIQRTQQEDSAVYLCASSVRRQGPTGELFFGEGSRLTVL.

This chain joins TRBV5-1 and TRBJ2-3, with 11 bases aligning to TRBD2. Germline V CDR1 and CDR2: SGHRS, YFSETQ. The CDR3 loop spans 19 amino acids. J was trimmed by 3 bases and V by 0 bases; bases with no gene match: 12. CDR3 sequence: CASSLAVSGRALRTDTQYF. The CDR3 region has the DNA TGCGCCAGCAGCTTGGCGGTTAGCGGGAGGGCCTTGAGGACAGATACGCAGTATTTT.

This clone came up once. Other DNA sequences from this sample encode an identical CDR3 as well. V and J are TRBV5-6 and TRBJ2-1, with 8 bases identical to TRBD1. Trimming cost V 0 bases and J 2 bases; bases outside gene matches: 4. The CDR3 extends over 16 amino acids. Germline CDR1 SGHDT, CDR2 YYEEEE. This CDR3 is CASSLAAGGTYNEQFF. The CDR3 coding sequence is TGTGCCAGCAGCTTGGCAGCAGGGGGCACCTACAATGAGCAGTTCTTC.

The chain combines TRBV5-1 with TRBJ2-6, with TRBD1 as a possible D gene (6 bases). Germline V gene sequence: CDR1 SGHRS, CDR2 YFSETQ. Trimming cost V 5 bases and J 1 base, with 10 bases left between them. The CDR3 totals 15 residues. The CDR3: CASSWDTSGANVLTF. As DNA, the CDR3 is TGCGCCAGCAGTTGGGACACTTCTGGGGCCAACGTCCTGACTTTC.

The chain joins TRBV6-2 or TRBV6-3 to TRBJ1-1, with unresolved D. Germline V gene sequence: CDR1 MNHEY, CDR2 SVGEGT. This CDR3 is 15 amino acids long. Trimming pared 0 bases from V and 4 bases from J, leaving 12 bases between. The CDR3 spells CASSYSWTRGTEAFF. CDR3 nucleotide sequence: TGTGCCAGCAGTTACTCGTGGACCCGAGGCACTGAAGCTTTCTTT.

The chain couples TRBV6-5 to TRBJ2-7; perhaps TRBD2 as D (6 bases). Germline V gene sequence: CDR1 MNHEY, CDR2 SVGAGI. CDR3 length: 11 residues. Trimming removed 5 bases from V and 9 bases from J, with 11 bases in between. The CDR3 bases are TGTGCCAGCAGTAACGGGGGTGCGCAGTACTTC. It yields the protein CASSNGGAQYF.

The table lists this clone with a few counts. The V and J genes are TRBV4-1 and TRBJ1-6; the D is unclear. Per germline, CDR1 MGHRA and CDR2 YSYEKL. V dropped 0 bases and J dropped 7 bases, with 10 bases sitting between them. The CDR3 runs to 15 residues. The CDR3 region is CASSQDAGKNSPLHF. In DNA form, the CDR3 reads TGCGCCAGCAGCCAAGATGCGGGGAAGAATTCACCCCTCCACTTT.

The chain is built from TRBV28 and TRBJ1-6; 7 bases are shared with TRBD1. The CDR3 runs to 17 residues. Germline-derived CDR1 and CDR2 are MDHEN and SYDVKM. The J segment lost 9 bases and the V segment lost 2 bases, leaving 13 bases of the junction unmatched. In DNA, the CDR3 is TGTGCCAGCAGTTTAGGGACAGCCTTGTTGGGGGCTTCACCCCTCCACTTT. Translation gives CASSLGTALLGASPLHF.

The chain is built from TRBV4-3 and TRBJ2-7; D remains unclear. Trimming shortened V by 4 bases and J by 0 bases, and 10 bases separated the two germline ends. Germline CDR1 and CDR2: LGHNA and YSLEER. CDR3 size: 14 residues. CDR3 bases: TGCGCCAGCAGCCCGGCGGTGAGCTCCTACGAGCAGTACTTC. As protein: CASSPAVSSYEQYF.

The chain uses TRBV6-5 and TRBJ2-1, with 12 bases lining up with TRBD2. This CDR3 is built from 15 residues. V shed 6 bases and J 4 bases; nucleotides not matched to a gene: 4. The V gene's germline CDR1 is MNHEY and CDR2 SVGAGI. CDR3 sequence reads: CASRLGTSGYNEQFF. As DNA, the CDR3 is TGTGCCAGCAGACTCGGGACTAGCGGGTACAATGAGCAGTTCTTC.

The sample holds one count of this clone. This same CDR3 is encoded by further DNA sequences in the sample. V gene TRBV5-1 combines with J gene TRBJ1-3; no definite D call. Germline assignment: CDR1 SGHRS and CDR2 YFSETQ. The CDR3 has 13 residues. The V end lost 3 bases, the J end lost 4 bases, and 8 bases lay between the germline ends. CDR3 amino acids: CASSSPGGNTIYF. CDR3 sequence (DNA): TGCGCCAGCAGCTCTCCCGGGGGAAACACCATATATTTT.

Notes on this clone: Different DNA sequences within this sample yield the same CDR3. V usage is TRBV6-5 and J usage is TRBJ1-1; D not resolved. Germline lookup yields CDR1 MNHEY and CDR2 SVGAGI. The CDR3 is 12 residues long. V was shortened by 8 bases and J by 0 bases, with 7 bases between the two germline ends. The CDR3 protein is CASRTVNTEAFF. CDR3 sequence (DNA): TGTGCCAGCCGGACGGTGAACACTGAAGCTTTCTTT.